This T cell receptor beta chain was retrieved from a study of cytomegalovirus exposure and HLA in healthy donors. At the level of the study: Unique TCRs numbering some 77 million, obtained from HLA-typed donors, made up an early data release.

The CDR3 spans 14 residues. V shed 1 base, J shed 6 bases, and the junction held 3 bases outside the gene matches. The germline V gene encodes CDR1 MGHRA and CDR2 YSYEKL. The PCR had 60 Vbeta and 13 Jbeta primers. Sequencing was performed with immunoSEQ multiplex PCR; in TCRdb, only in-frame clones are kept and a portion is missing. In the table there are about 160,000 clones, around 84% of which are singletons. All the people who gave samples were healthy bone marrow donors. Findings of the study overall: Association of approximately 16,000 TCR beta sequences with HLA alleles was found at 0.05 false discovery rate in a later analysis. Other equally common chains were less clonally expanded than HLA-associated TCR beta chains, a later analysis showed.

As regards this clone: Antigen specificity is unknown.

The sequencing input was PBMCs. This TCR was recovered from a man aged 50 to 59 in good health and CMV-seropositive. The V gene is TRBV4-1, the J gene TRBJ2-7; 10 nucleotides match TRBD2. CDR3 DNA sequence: TGCGCCAGCAGCCAAGTGGGACTAGCGTCCGAGCAGTACTTC. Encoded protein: CASSQVGLASEQYF.